Following are 3 T cell receptor beta chains from one sample sequenced in a study of blood T cell repertoires in COVID-19. The assay was immunoSEQ multiplex PCR, and TCRdb's table has in-frame clones only and misses some. The data hold about 81,000 clones, with roughly four fifths observed a single time. Sequenced: peripheral blood. These receptors were taken from a man aged 55 to 70 with acute or convalescent COVID-19.

This chain uses TRBV28 with TRBJ2-5; 10 nucleotides match TRBD2. Germline V lookup: CDR1 MDHEN, CDR2 SYDVKM. The CDR3 has 16 residues. The V and J ends lost 4 bases and 7 bases, in that order; junction bases with no gene match: 12. The CDR3 spells CASSSTRTSGGVTQYF. The CDR3 DNA is TGTGCCAGCAGTTCTACCAGGACTAGCGGAGGGGTGACCCAGTACTTC.

This clone appeared a single time. This chain links TRBV15 with TRBJ2-5, with TRBD1 matching 7 bases. This CDR3 region has 13 residues. V shed 4 bases, J shed 3 bases, and the junction held 2 bases outside the gene matches. Germline CDR1 LNHNV, CDR2 YYDKDF (reference sequence). CDR3 region: CATSTGQEETQYF. In nucleotides, the CDR3 is TGTGCCACCAGCACCGGACAGGAAGAGACCCAGTACTTC. Looking up the rest from reference TRBV15 and TRBJ2-5 gives the full variable domain: DAMVIQNPRYQVTQFGKPVTLSCSQTLNHNVMYWYQQKSSQAPKLLFHYYDKDFNNEADTPDNFQSRRPNTSFCFLDIRSPGLGDTAMYLCATSTGQEETQYFGPGTRLLVL.

V and J are TRBV27 and TRBJ1-5; 7 nucleotides align to TRBD1. CDR3 length equals 14 residues. Germline V gives CDR1 MNHEY, CDR2 SMNVEV (reference sequence). Trimming took 5 bases from V and 2 from J; bases not matched to a gene: 3. Written as DNA, the CDR3 is TGTGCCAGCAGTCCCGGGACAGGCAATCAGCCCCAGCATTTT. Its protein product is CASSPGTGNQPQHF.